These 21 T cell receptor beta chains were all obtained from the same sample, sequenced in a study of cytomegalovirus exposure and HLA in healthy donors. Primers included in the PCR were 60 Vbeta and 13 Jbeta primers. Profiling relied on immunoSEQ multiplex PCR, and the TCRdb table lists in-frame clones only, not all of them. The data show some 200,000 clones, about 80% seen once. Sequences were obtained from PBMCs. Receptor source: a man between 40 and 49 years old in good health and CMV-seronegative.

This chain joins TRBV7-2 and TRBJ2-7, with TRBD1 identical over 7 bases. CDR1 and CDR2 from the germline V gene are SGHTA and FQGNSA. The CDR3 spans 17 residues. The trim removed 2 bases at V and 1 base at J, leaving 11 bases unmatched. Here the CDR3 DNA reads TGTGCCAGCAGCTTAATGCTGGGAGAGACAGGGTCCTACGAGCAGTACTTC. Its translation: CASSLMLGETGSYEQYF.

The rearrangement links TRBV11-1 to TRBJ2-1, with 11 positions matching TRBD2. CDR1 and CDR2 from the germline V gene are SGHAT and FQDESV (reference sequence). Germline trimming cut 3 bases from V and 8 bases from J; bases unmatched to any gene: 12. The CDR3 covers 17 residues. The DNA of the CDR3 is TGTGCCAGCAGCTTGGCTCTTAGCGGGGGGGCCTGGGATGAGCAGTTCTTC. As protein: CASSLALSGGAWDEQFF.

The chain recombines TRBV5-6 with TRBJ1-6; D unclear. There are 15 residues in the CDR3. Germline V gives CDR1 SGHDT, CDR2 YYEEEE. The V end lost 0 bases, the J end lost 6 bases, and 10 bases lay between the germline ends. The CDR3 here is CASSLGAYRNSPLHF. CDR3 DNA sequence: TGTGCCAGCAGCTTGGGGGCATACCGTAATTCACCCCTCCACTTT.

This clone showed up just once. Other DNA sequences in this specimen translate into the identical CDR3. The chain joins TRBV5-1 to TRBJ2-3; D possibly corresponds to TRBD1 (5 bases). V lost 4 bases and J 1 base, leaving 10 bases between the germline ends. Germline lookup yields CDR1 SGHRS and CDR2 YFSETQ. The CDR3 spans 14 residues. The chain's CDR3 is CASSLGPGTDTQYF. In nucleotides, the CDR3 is TGCGCCAGCAGCCTGGGGCCCGGCACAGATACGCAGTATTTT.

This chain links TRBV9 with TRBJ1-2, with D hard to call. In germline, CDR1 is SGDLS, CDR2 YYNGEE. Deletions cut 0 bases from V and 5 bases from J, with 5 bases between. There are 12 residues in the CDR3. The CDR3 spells CASSVAAYGYTF. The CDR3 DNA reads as TGTGCCAGCAGCGTAGCCGCGTATGGCTACACCTTC.

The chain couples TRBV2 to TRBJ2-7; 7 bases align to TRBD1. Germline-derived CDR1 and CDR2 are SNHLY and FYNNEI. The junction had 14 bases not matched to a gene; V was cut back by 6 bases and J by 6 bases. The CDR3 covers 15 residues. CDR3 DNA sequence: TGTGCCAGCAGCCCGACCGGGACAGCCGTTCGCGAGCAGTACTTC. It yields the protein CASSPTGTAVREQYF.

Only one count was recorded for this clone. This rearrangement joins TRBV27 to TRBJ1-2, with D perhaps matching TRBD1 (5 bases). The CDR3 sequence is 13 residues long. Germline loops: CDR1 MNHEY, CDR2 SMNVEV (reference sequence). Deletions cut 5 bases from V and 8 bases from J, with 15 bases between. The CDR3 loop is CASSPRTSYGYTF. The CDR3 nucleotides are TGTGCCAGCAGTCCTCGGACATCTTACGGCTACACCTTC.

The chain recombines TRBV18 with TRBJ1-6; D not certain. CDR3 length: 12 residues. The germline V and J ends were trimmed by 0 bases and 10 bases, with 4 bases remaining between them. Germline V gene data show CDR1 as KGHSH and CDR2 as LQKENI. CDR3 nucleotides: TGTGCCAGCTCACCACCGGGCTCACCCCTCCACTTT. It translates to CASSPPGSPLHF.

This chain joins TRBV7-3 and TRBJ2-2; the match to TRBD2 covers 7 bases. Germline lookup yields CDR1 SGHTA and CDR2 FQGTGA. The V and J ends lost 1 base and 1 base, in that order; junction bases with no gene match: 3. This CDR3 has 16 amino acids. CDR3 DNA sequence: TGTGCCAGCAGCTTAAGGGCTAGCGGGAACACCGGGGAGCTGTTTTTT. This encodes CASSLRASGNTGELFF.

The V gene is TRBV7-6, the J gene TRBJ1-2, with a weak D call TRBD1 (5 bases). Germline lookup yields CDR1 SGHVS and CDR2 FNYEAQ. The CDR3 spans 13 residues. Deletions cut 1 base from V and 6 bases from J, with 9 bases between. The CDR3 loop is CASSLGPTDGYTF. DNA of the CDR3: TGTGCCAGCAGCTTAGGGCCGACAGATGGCTACACCTTC.

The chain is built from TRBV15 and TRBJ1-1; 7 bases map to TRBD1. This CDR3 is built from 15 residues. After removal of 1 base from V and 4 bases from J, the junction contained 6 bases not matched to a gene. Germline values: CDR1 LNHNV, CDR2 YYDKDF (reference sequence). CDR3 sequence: CATSRGQGLSTEAFF. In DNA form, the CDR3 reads TGTGCCACCAGCAGAGGACAGGGATTATCCACTGAAGCTTTCTTT.

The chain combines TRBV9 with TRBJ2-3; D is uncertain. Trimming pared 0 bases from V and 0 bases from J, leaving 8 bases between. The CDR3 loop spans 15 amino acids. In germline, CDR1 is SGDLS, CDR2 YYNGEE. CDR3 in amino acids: CASSVGATSTDTQYF. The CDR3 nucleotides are TGTGCCAGCAGCGTAGGGGCTACTAGCACAGATACGCAGTATTTT.

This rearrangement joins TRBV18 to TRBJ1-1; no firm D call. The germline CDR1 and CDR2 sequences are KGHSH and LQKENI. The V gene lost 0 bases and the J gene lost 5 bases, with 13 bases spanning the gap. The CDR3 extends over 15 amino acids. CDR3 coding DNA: TGTGCCAGCTCACCACCTAGCGGGGAGGGTACTGAAGCTTTCTTT. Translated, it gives CASSPPSGEGTEAFF.

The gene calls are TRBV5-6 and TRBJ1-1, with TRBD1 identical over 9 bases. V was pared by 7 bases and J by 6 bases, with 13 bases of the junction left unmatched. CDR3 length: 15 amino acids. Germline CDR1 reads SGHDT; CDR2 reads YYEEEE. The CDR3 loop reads CASSGTGNLGAEAFF. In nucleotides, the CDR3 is TGTGCCAGCTCCGGGACAGGGAATTTAGGGGCTGAAGCTTTCTTT.

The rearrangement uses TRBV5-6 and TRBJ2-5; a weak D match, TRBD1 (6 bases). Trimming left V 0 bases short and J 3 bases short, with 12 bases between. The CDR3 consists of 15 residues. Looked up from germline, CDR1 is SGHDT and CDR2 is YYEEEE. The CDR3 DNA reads TGTGCCAGCAGCTTGGCTTGGGCAGGGGAAGAGACCCAGTACTTC. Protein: CASSLAWAGEETQYF.

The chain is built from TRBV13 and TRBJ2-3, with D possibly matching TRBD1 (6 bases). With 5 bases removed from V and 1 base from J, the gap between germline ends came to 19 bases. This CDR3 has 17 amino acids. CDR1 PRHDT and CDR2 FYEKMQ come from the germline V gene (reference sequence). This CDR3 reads CASSASDSSVGTDTQYF. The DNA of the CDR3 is TGTGCCAGCAGCGCCTCGGACAGTTCTGTGGGCACAGATACGCAGTATTTT.

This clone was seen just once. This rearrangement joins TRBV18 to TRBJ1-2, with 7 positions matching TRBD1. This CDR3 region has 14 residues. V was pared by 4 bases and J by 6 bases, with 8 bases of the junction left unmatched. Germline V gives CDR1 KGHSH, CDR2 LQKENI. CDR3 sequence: CASSLSGTANGYTF. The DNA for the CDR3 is TGTGCCAGCTCACTCTCCGGGACAGCGAATGGCTACACCTTC.

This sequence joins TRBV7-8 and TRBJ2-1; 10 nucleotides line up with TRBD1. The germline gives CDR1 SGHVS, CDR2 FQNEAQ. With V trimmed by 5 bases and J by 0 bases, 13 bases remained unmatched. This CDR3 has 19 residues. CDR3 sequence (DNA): TGTGCCAGCAGCCCCGGGACAGGGGATTTGGGAAGCTCCTACAATGAGCAGTTCTTC. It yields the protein CASSPGTGDLGSSYNEQFF.

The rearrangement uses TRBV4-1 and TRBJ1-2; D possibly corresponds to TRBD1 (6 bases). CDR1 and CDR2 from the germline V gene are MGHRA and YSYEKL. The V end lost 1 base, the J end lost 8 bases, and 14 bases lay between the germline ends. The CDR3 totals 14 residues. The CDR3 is CASSQVTGPAGYTF. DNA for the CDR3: TGCGCCAGCAGCCAAGTAACAGGGCCGGCGGGCTACACCTTC.

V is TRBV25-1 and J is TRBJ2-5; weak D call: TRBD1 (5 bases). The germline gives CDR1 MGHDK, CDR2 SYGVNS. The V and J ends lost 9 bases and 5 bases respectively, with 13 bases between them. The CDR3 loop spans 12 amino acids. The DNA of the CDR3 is TGTGCCAGTGCAGGGATTGTTGAGACCCAGTACTTC. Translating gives CASAGIVETQYF.

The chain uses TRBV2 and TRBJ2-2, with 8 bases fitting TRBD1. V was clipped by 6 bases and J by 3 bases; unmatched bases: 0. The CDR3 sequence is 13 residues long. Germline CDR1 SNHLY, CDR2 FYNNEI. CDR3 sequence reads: CASRGQDTGELFF. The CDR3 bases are TGTGCCAGCAGGGGACAGGACACCGGGGAGCTGTTTTTT.